Following are 25 T cell receptor beta chains from one sample sequenced in a study of shared clonotypes between healthy human individuals. Some clones are missing from TCRdb's copy, which holds only in-frame ones; the method was immunoSEQ multiplex PCR. The sample yields about 120,000 clones, around two thirds seen once. The source material was memory CD8+ T cells sorted from blood. Subset defined: CD45RO+ cells pooled with CCR7-negative TemRA cells. Source of these receptors: a woman in her 30s in good health.

CDR3: CASRKKLGFRDTIYF. The CDR3 nucleotides are TGTGCCAGCAGAAAAAAGCTTGGTTTCCGGGACACCATATATTTT. V and J are TRBV28 and TRBJ1-3; D gene uncertain. From germline, CDR1 is MDHEN and CDR2 SYDVKM. The CDR3 extends over 15 amino acids. V shed 6 bases and J shed 8 bases, with 20 bases lying between them.

This rearrangement joins TRBV5-4 to TRBJ2-7; tentatively, D is TRBD1 or TRBD2 (5 bases each). V lost 2 bases and J lost 0, with 12 bases in between. The CDR3 is 15 residues long. Per germline, CDR1 SGHNT and CDR2 YYREEE (reference sequence). The CDR3, as DNA: TGTGCCAGCAGCTTATGGGGACGGCTCTCCTACGAGCAGTACTTC. Residues: CASSLWGRLSYEQYF.

The rearrangement joins TRBV28 to TRBJ2-3; tentatively, D is TRBD2 (6 bases). Per the germline V gene, CDR1 is MDHEN and CDR2 is SYDVKM. The CDR3 spans 15 residues. Trimming shortened V by 2 bases and J by 4 bases, and 13 bases separated the two germline ends. Here the CDR3 DNA reads TGTGCCAGCAGTTTACCAACGGGACTGGCAGATACGCAGTATTTT. It codes for CASSLPTGLADTQYF.

The chain is built from TRBV10-3 and TRBJ2-7, with 8 positions matching TRBD1. The CDR3 consists of 16 residues. The V gene's germline CDR1 is ENHRY and CDR2 SYGVKD. J was trimmed by 3 bases and V by 5 bases; bases with no gene match: 12. CDR3 coding DNA: TGTGCCATCAGTCCTACGGGACAGGCACTAGGCTACGAGCAGTACTTC. Translating it yields CAISPTGQALGYEQYF.

A few counts support this clone. Other DNA sequences from this sample encode an identical CDR3 as well. V and J are TRBV2 and TRBJ2-3, with D possibly being TRBD2 (6 bases). The CDR3 consists of 15 residues. The V end was cut by 2 bases, the J end by 4 bases, with 13 bases between. Germline CDR1 reads SNHLY; CDR2 reads FYNNEI. CDR3 nucleotide sequence: TGTGCCAGCAGTGAATCAGCTAGCGTTCCAGATACGCAGTATTTT. This translates into CASSESASVPDTQYF.

This clone was observed a single time. The CDR3 sequence is CASSLGPTSGGDEQYF. CDR3 DNA sequence: TGTGCCAGCAGCTTAGGGCCAACTAGCGGGGGGGACGAGCAGTACTTC. V is TRBV7-2 and J is TRBJ2-7; 13 nucleotides align to TRBD2. Germline V gene data show CDR1 as SGHTA and CDR2 as FQGNSA. CDR3 size: 16 residues. The trim removed 1 base at V and 5 bases at J, leaving 5 bases unmatched. The whole variable domain, remainder taken from reference TRBV7-2 and TRBJ2-7, is GAGVSQSPSNKVTEKGKDVELRCDPISGHTALYWYRQSLGQGLEFLIYFQGNSAPDKSGLPSDRFSAERTGGSVSTLTIQRTQQEDSAVYLCASSLGPTSGGDEQYFGPGTRLTVT.

Of note for this clone: A read error is the likely source, as a far larger clone sits one nucleotide away. Other DNA sequences within the sample encode an identical CDR3. The chain employs TRBV28 and TRBJ2-2, with 7 bases aligning to TRBD2. This CDR3 contains 15 residues. The germline V gene encodes CDR1 MDHEN and CDR2 SYDVKM. CDR3 in DNA: TGTGCCAGCAGTTTACGGGGGGTCCACACCGGGGAGCTATTTTTT. Residues: CASSLRGVHTGELFF.

The J gene is TRBJ1-5, the V gene TRBV4-2; D gene unclear. Trimming removed 0 bases at V and 4 bases at J, with 16 bases between. Per the germline V gene, CDR1 is LGHNA and CDR2 is YNFKEQ. The CDR3 is 17 residues long. The DNA for the CDR3 is TGTGCCAGCAGCCAAGAAATTTTTGGCGGAGGGAATCAGCCCCAGCATTTT. This gives the protein CASSQEIFGGGNQPQHF.

The chain is built from TRBV21-1 and TRBJ1-5; the table's TRBD1 call for D was not verified on the DNA. TRBV21-1 is a documented pseudogene. This CDR3 is 19 amino acids long. CDR3 loop: CASSGPGQGALYGNQPQHF. CDR3 DNA sequence: TGTGCCAGCAGCGGCCCGGGACAGGGGGCCCTATACGGCAATCAGCCCCAGCATTTT.

This clone was seen only once. V and J are TRBV5-1 and TRBJ2-3; D may be TRBD1 (5 bases). The CDR3 totals 16 residues. CDR1 is SGHRS, CDR2 YFSETQ, per germline. V was shortened by 0 bases and J by 2 bases, with 13 bases between the two germline ends. Here the CDR3 reads CASSLGGAPATDTQYF. CDR3 nucleotides: TGCGCCAGCAGCTTGGGTGGGGCCCCCGCCACAGATACGCAGTATTTT. Using reference TRBV5-1 and TRBJ2-3 for the parts outside the CDR3, the full variable domain is KAGVTQTPRYLIKTRGQQVTLSCSPISGHRSVSWYQQTPGQGLQFLFEYFSETQRNKGNFPGRFSGRQFSNSRSEMNVSTLELGDSALYLCASSLGGAPATDTQYFGPGTRLTVL.

In its sample, this clone was seen once. The rearrangement joins TRBV19 to TRBJ2-7; TRBD2 agrees at 10 bases. CDR1 LNHDA and CDR2 SQIVND come from the germline V gene (reference sequence). The CDR3 is 16 amino acids. With 5 bases clipped from V and 3 bases from J, the junction kept 10 bases outside the gene matches. The CDR3 protein is CASSPLAGESNYEQYF. CDR3 DNA sequence: TGTGCCAGTAGTCCCCTAGCGGGAGAGAGTAACTACGAGCAGTACTTC.

This chain joins TRBV19 and TRBJ2-7; 8 nucleotides agree with TRBD2. The germline V gene has CDR1 LNHDA and CDR2 SQIVND (reference sequence). This CDR3 has 13 amino acids. The V gene end was trimmed by 7 bases and the J gene end by 2 bases; junction bases not matched to a gene: 4. CDR3 in DNA: TGTGCCAGTAACCGGGGGGGAACCTACGAGCAGTACTTC. This codes for CASNRGGTYEQYF.

The chain has TRBV25-1 and TRBJ1-1, with 7 bases fitting TRBD1. This CDR3 is 15 amino acids long. Germline V CDR1 and CDR2: MGHDK, SYGVNS. Trimming removed 1 base from V and 7 bases from J; junction bases left unmatched: 9. The CDR3 nucleotides are TGTGCCAGCAGTGAATTGAGGGGACAGAGCGATGAAGCTTTCTTT. This codes for CASSELRGQSDEAFF.

A few counts support this clone. The V and J genes are TRBV25-1 and TRBJ2-7; 11 bases align to TRBD1. The CDR3 consists of 16 residues. Unmatched junction bases numbered 8, after V lost 3 bases and J lost 4 bases. Per germline, CDR1 MGHDK and CDR2 SYGVNS. In DNA, the CDR3 is TGTGCCAGCAGTGACCCAGGACAGGGGGCCAGGTACGAGCAGTACTTC. It yields the protein CASSDPGQGARYEQYF.

The rearrangement joins TRBV6-1 to TRBJ2-2; D perhaps matches TRBD1 (6 bases). From germline, CDR1 is MNHNS and CDR2 SASEGT. The CDR3 totals 15 residues. V was trimmed by 7 bases and J by 5 bases, leaving 17 bases between them. CDR3 in amino acids: CASMIQTGYTGELFF. CDR3 nucleotides: TGTGCCAGCATGATCCAGACAGGTTATACCGGGGAGCTGTTTTTT.

This chain links TRBV25-1 with TRBJ1-2; 7 nucleotides match TRBD1. After removal of 2 bases from V and 6 bases from J, the junction contained 6 bases not matched to a gene. This CDR3 comprises 14 residues. Germline values: CDR1 MGHDK, CDR2 SYGVNS. The DNA of the CDR3 is TGTGCCAGCAGTGAAACGACAGGGCTCGATGGCTACACCTTC. Its translation is CASSETTGLDGYTF.

V usage is TRBV20-1 and J usage is TRBJ2-7; no firm D call. CDR3 length: 11 amino acids. The V gene lost 6 bases and the J gene lost 4 bases, with 10 bases spanning the gap. CDR1 is DFQATT and CDR2 is SNEGSKA in the germline V gene (reference sequence). The CDR3 DNA reads TGCAGTGCAAGTAAGGCTTACGAGCAGTACTTC. Encoded protein: CSASKAYEQYF.

This chain connects TRBV19 to TRBJ1-1, with D perhaps matching TRBD1 (5 bases). With 5 bases removed from V and 4 bases from J, the gap between germline ends came to 14 bases. Germline CDR1 and CDR2: LNHDA and SQIVND (reference sequence). There are 14 residues in the CDR3. This CDR3 is CASSGQGGGTEAFF. In DNA, the CDR3 is TGTGCCAGTAGTGGGCAGGGCGGGGGCACTGAAGCTTTCTTT.

This clone was found many times. V is TRBV6-1 and J is TRBJ1-4, with a tentative D call TRBD1 (5 bases). CDR3 size: 14 residues. The germline gives CDR1 MNHNS, CDR2 SASEGT. Trimming stripped 3 bases from V and 5 bases from J, with 10 bases between. CDR3 sequence: CASSEGPSNEKLFF. CDR3 nucleotide sequence: TGTGCCAGCAGTGAGGGGCCTTCAAATGAAAAACTGTTTTTT.

V and J are TRBV7-9 and TRBJ2-7; D is undetermined. The CDR3 extends over 13 amino acids. Germline V gene sequence: CDR1 SEHNR, CDR2 FQNEAQ (reference sequence). Trimming pared 5 bases from V and 1 base from J, leaving 9 bases between. CDR3 protein: CASSRGTSYEQYF. In DNA, the CDR3 is TGTGCCAGCAGCCGCGGCACATCCTACGAGCAGTACTTC.

The chain joins TRBV7-9 to TRBJ1-1; D uncertain. This CDR3 has 12 residues. Per the germline V gene, CDR1 is SEHNR and CDR2 is FQNEAQ (reference sequence). V lost 2 bases and J lost 4, with 5 bases in between. The CDR3 loop reads CASSLSSTEAFF. As DNA, the CDR3 is TGTGCCAGCAGCTTATCTTCCACTGAAGCTTTCTTT.

This chain joins TRBV19 and TRBJ2-1; 10 bases are shared with TRBD2. Germline V gives CDR1 LNHDA, CDR2 SQIVND (reference sequence). With 4 bases clipped from V and 8 bases from J, the junction kept 8 bases outside the gene matches. The CDR3 contains 15 residues. The CDR3 protein is CASSNLAGEDHEQFF. In DNA, the CDR3 is TGTGCCAGTAGTAATCTAGCGGGAGAGGATCATGAGCAGTTCTTC.

CDR3 region: CAISVLFHEQYF. The CDR3 region has the DNA TGTGCCATCAGTGTCTTATTCCACGAGCAGTACTTC. The gene calls are TRBV10-3 and TRBJ2-7; D is uncertain. Per the germline V gene, CDR1 is ENHRY and CDR2 is SYGVKD. V was pared by 4 bases and J by 5 bases, with 9 bases between. The CDR3 spans 12 residues.

In this sample, this clone turned up once. Its ends do not fully match the called genes, so a read error is possible. Other DNA sequences within the sample encode an identical CDR3. J is TRBJ1-5 and V is TRBV28; 7 nucleotides line up with TRBD1. This CDR3 has 15 amino acids. Germline CDR1 and CDR2: MDHEN and SYDVKM. In DNA, the CDR3 is TGTGCCAGCAGTTTACCTCAGACAGGGAATCAGCCTCAGCATTTT. It encodes CASSLPQTGNQPQHF.

The chain combines TRBV6-1 with TRBJ2-3; a possible D gene is TRBD2 (6 bases). CDR3 length: 14 amino acids. V lost 7 bases to trimming and J lost 3 bases, with 14 bases between them. CDR1 and CDR2 (germline): MNHNS, SASEGT. CDR3 in DNA: TGTGCCAGCAAGTCGGTGCGGGAAACAGATACGCAGTATTTT. Amino acid sequence: CASKSVRETDTQYF.